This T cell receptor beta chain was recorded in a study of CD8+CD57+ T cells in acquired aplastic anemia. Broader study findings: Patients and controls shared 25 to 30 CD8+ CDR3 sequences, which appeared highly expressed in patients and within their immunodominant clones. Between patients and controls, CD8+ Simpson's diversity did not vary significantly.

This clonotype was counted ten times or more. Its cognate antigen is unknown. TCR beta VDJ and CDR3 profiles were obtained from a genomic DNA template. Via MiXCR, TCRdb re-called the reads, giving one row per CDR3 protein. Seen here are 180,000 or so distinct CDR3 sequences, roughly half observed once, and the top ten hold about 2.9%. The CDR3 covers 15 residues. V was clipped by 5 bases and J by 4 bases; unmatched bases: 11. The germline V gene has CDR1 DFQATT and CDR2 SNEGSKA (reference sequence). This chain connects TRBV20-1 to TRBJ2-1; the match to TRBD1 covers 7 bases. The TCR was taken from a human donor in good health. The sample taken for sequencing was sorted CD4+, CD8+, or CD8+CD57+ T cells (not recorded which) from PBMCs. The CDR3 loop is CSAENRGRVYNEQFF. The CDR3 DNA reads TGCAGTGCTGAAAACAGGGGAAGGGTATACAATGAGCAGTTCTTC.